What follows are 10 T cell receptor beta chains derived from one specimen sequenced in a study of shared clonotypes between healthy human individuals. The data were produced by immunoSEQ multiplex PCR, yet TCRdb's version contains in-frame clones alone and is incomplete. The sample comprises 2.5 million or so clones, around nine tenths of which are singletons, and around 0.14% rests with the top ten. The specimen sequenced was naive CD4+ T cells sorted from blood. The sample's subset: CD45RA+ positively selected. Source of these receptors: a man between 18 and 29 years old in good health.

This clone turned up a few times. The sample carries other DNA sequences with the same CDR3. The rearrangement uses TRBV7-9 and TRBJ1-5, with unresolved D. The CDR3 has 13 amino acids. Trimming removed 1 base at V and 4 bases at J, with 5 bases between. Germline CDR1 is SEHNR and CDR2 is FQNEAQ (reference sequence). CDR3 DNA sequence: TGTGCCAGCAGCTTAGAGGCGAATCAGCCCCAGCATTTT. Its translation is CASSLEANQPQHF. Full variable domain (missing parts from reference TRBV7-9 and TRBJ1-5): DTGVSQNPRHKITKRGQNVTFRCDPISEHNRLYWYRQTLGQGPEFLTYFQNEAQLEKSRLLSDRFSAERPKGSFSTLEIQRTEQGDSAMYLCASSLEANQPQHFGDGTRLSIL.

This clone has just one count. This chain uses TRBV15 with TRBJ1-1, with TRBD1 identical over 8 bases. CDR1 and CDR2 from the germline V gene are LNHNV and YYDKDF (reference sequence). V lost 7 bases to trimming and J lost 1 base; unmatched junction nucleotides: 5. CDR3 size: 14 residues. Here the CDR3 reads CATIKDRANTEAFF. The CDR3 DNA sequence: TGTGCCACCATCAAGGACAGGGCGAACACTGAAGCTTTCTTT.

The chain recombines TRBV6-1 with TRBJ1-4; 10 positions agree with TRBD1. The V gene end was trimmed by 3 bases and the J gene end by 7 bases; junction bases not matched to a gene: 2. CDR3 length: 14 amino acids. CDR1 MNHNS and CDR2 SASEGT come from the germline V gene. The CDR3 spells CASSEGQGSEKLFF. CDR3 bases: TGTGCCAGCAGTGAGGGACAGGGGAGTGAAAAACTGTTTTTT.

V is TRBV9 and J is TRBJ1-2; D might be TRBD1 (6 bases). CDR3 length: 14 amino acids. The V end lost 6 bases, the J end lost 3 bases, and 15 bases lay between the germline ends. CDR1 is SGDLS and CDR2 is YYNGEE in the germline V gene. CDR3 nucleotides: TGTGCCAGCAACGTTGGACAGACTGACTATGGCTACACCTTC. Translation gives CASNVGQTDYGYTF.

This chain connects TRBV19 to TRBJ2-7; D gene unclear. CDR1 and CDR2 (germline): LNHDA, SQIVND (reference sequence). Trimming pared 6 bases from V and 2 bases from J, leaving 14 bases between. This CDR3 is built from 14 residues. CDR3 in amino acids: CASSFTGFPYEQYF. The CDR3 DNA sequence: TGTGCCAGTAGCTTTACTGGGTTCCCCTACGAGCAGTACTTC.

Written as DNA, the CDR3 is TGTGCCAGCAGCTTAACCTTGACGAGAACAGATACGCAGTATTTT. It is translated as CASSLTLTRTDTQYF. The V call is TRBV7-2, the J call TRBJ2-3; the D is unclear. V was shortened by 2 bases and J by 3 bases, with 12 bases between the two germline ends. Germline values: CDR1 SGHTA, CDR2 FQGNSA. The CDR3 spans 15 residues. The variable domain in full, with the rest retrieved from reference TRBV7-2 and TRBJ2-3, is GAGVSQSPSNKVTEKGKDVELRCDPISGHTALYWYRQSLGQGLEFLIYFQGNSAPDKSGLPSDRFSAERTGGSVSTLTIQRTQQEDSAVYLCASSLTLTRTDTQYFGPGTRLTVL.

This clone was observed a single time. The J gene is TRBJ2-7, the V gene TRBV29-1, with 11 bases that match TRBD2. V dropped 4 bases and J dropped 5; count of bases not matched to a gene: 10. CDR3 length: 15 amino acids. The V gene's germline CDR1 is SQVTM and CDR2 ANQGSEA. DNA for the CDR3: TGCAGCGTTGCCGGATCCAAGACTAGCGGGGACGAGCAGTACTTC. Protein: CSVAGSKTSGDEQYF.

This rearrangement joins TRBV30 to TRBJ1-4; perhaps TRBD1 as D (5 bases). V lost 4 bases and J 0 bases, leaving 18 bases between the germline ends. Germline V gives CDR1 GTSNPN, CDR2 SVGIG (reference sequence). The CDR3 runs to 17 residues. In DNA, the CDR3 is TGTGCCTGGACCTTCGGGGGATCGGGACCAACTAATGAAAAACTGTTTTTT. As protein: CAWTFGGSGPTNEKLFF.

The rearrangement uses TRBV6-1 and TRBJ2-7, with a tentative D call TRBD2 (6 bases). CDR1 and CDR2 from the germline V gene are MNHNS and SASEGT. Between the trimmed V and J ends, which lost 4 bases and 2 bases, there was a span of 9 bases. This CDR3 contains 13 residues. CDR3 DNA: TGTGCCAGCAGTGGGCCGGGGGCCTACGAGCAGTACTTC. This sequence encodes CASSGPGAYEQYF.

This clone was seen a handful of times. The chain links TRBV18 to TRBJ2-1; 13 bases are a match to TRBD2. The CDR3 spans 15 residues. V trimming: 6 bases; J trimming: 8 bases; junction bases outside the gene matches: 7. Germline CDR1 and CDR2: KGHSH and LQKENI. The CDR3 is CASSEGLAGSYEQFF. DNA of the CDR3: TGTGCCAGCTCCGAGGGACTAGCGGGGTCCTATGAGCAGTTCTTC.